A selection of T cell receptor beta chains follows, all from one sample in a study of blood T cell repertoires in COVID-19. Using immunoSEQ multiplex PCR, the repertoire was profiled, and TCRdb retains in-frame clones only, with some absent. This sample yields around 300,000 clones, of which more than 70% are seen a single time; 2.5% to 3% belongs to the top ten. Sequencing input: peripheral blood. All receptors come from a young man with active or convalescent COVID-19. The CDR3 runs from the conserved cysteine through the conserved F or W. A D gene is named only where the DNA matches it firmly. Clone size is not always given. Where it is, it says once, few, many or a class for expanded clones.

clone size,J gene,V gene,D gene,CDR3 protein,CDR3 DNA
NA,TRBJ1-2,TRBV25-1,TRBD1,CASSVISGTVTNYGYTF,TGTGCCAGCAGTGTTATCTCGGGGACAGTGACAAACTATGGCTACACCTTC
once,TRBJ2-1,TRBV28,NA,CASSFRLANYNEQFF,TGTGCCAGCAGTTTCCGATTAGCGAATTACAATGAGCAGTTCTTC
NA,TRBJ1-6,TRBV12-5,NA,CASGLANNVGRRHNSPLHF,TGTGCTAGTGGTTTGGCCAACAATGTAGGGAGGCGCCATAATTCACCCCTCCACTTT
NA,TRBJ1-5,TRBV7-2,TRBD1,CASSQGVRQPQHF,TGTGCCAGCAGCCAGGGGGTGCGTCAGCCCCAGCATTTT
NA,TRBJ1-2,TRBV7-2,TRBD1,CASSIGGPPTNYGYTF,TGTGCCAGCAGCATAGGGGGCCCACCCACTAACTATGGCTACACCTTC
NA,TRBJ2-2,TRBV30,TRBD1,CARDRGVAGELFF,TGTGCTCGGGACAGGGGGGTTGCCGGGGAGCTGTTTTTT
NA,TRBJ1-2,TRBV7-2,NA,CASSLARGSYGYTF,TGTGCCAGCAGCTTAGCCAGGGGCAGCTATGGCTACACCTTC
NA,TRBJ1-6,TRBV10-3,NA,CAISESGPGAHYNSPLHF,TGTGCCATCAGTGAGTCGGGGCCAGGTGCCCACTATAATTCACCCCTCCACTTT
NA,TRBJ1-2,TRBV7-9,TRBD1,CASTLTGGKGYTF,TGTGCCAGCACCCTGACAGGGGGCAAAGGCTACACCTTC
NA,TRBJ2-1,TRBV7-6,TRBD2,CASSTGLAVVNEQFF,TGTGCCAGCAGCACAGGACTAGCGGTGGTTAATGAGCAGTTCTTC
once,TRBJ2-3,TRBV7-2,NA,CASSLQGADTQYF,TGTGCCAGCAGCCTCCAGGGTGCAGATACGCAGTATTTT
NA,TRBJ2-1,TRBV19,NA,CASRAGTSFMEQFF,TGTGCCAGTAGAGCCGGGACATCCTTCATGGAGCAGTTCTTC
NA,TRBJ2-7,TRBV7-8,NA,CASSGAEQYF,TGTGCCAGCTCAGGGGCTGAGCAGTACTTC
NA,TRBJ1-4,TRBV19,NA,CASSIAYRVFGEKLFF,TGTGCCAGTAGTATAGCCTACAGGGTATTCGGCGAAAAACTGTTTTTT
NA,TRBJ2-7,TRBV7-9,NA,CASSEGSYEQYF,TGTGCCAGCAGCGAGGGATCTTACGAGCAGTACTTC
NA,TRBJ1-2,TRBV4-2,NA,CASSQGFWQGGGYTF,TGTGCCAGCAGCCAAGGGTTCTGGCAGGGCGGTGGCTACACCTTC
NA,TRBJ2-2,TRBV4-1,NA,CASSQVRAGELFF,TGCGCCAGCAGCCAAGTCAGGGCCGGGGAGCTGTTTTTT
once,TRBJ1-4,TRBV10-3,NA,CAISESDSATNEKLFF,TGTGCCATCAGTGAGTCGGACAGTGCAACTAATGAAAAACTGTTTTTT
NA,TRBJ1-2,TRBV7-9,NA,CASSNRSGFYTF,TGTGCCAGCAGCAACCGGAGCGGTTTCTACACCTTC
NA,TRBJ2-2,TRBV21-1,NA,CASSKAYQGANRGAVF,TGTGCCAGCAGCAAAGCGTATCAGGGGGCGAACCGGGGAGCTGTTTTT
NA,TRBJ1-2,TRBV2,TRBD1,CASSETRQGGYGYTF,TGTGCCAGCAGTGAGACAAGACAGGGGGGGTATGGCTACACCTTC
NA,TRBJ2-1,TRBV5-5,NA,CASSSDGGFYNEQFF,TGTGCCAGCAGTTCCGACGGAGGCTTCTACAATGAGCAGTTCTTC